This TCR beta chain stems from a study of cytomegalovirus exposure and HLA in healthy donors. Background on the study: A preliminary data release comprised 91 million or so unique TCRs obtained from HLA-typed donors.

The PCR was carried out with 60 Vbeta primers and 13 Jbeta primers. Repertoires were generated with immunoSEQ multiplex PCR, while TCRdb's copy carries only in-frame clones and drops some. The table shows 60,000 to 70,000 clones, with 60% to 80% occurring only once. Regarding this clone: Its antigen is unknown.

The length of the CDR3 is 12 residues. V dropped 4 bases and J dropped 5 bases, with 11 bases sitting between them. CDR1 and CDR2 (germline): SQVTM, ANQGSEA. Study findings and constraints: Earlier results showed most TCR beta V segments being productive about 87% or about 30% of the time. According to a later analysis, most TCR beta chains associated with CMV appeared HLA-restricted. Researchers left out some V segments, among them TRBV6-2 and TRBV6-3, as indistinguishable.

This TCR was recovered from a middle-aged woman in good health and CMV-seropositive. V gene TRBV29-1 combines with J gene TRBJ1-2, with D tentatively TRBD1 (5 bases). The sequencing input was PBMCs. The CDR3 is CSVGQGGYGYTF. The CDR3 bases are TGCAGCGTTGGGCAGGGAGGGTATGGCTACACCTTC.